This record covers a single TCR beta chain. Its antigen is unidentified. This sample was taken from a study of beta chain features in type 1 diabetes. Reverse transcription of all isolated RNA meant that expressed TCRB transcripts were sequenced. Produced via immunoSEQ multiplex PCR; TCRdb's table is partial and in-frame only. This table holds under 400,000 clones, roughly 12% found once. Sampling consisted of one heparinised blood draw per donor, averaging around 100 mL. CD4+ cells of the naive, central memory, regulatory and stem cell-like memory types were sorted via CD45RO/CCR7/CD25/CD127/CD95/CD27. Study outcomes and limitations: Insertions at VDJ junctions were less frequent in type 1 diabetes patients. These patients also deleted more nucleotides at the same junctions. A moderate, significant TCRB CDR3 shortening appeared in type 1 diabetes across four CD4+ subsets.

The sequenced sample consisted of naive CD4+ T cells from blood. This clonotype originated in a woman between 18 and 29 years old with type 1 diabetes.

In DNA, the CDR3 is TGTGCCAGCAGCTCTCTAGCGGAGCAGTTCTTC. This sequence encodes CASSSLAEQFF. The J gene is TRBJ2-1, the V gene TRBV7-3, with D possibly being TRBD2 (6 bases). Germline assignment: CDR1 SGHTA and CDR2 FQGTGA. The CDR3 has 11 amino acids. V dropped 4 bases and J dropped 10 bases, with 8 bases sitting between them. The full variable domain, with the rest looked up from reference TRBV7-3 and TRBJ2-1, is GAGVSQTPSNKVTEKGKYVELRCDPISGHTALYWYRQSLGQGPEFLIYFQGTGAADDSGLPNDRFFAVRPEGSVSTLKIQRTERGDSAVYLCASSSLAEQFFGPGTRLTVL.